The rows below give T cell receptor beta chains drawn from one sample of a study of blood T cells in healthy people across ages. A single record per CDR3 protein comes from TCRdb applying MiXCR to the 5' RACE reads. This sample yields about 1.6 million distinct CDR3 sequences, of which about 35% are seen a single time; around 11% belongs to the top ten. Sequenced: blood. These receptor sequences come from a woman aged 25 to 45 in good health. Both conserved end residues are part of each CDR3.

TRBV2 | CASRGSAGSGTQYF
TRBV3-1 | CASTSGTKTYEQFF
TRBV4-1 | CASSQDVRAGGDGGQYF
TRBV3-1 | CASSWTIITGELFF
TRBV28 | CASSNFSSGVYEQYF
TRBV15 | CATSRDRGSAGQETQYF
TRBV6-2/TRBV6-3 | CAGSFVWGLNQETQYF
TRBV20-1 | CRVPPYEQYF
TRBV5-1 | CASSLGRGRTTYNEQFF
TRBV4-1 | CASSQDRAWGYTF
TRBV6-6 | CASSTFFRGAGNEQFF
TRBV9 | CASGMGYNEQFF
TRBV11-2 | CASSLGGGGREKLFF
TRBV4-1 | CASSQEGLAGGPDTQYF
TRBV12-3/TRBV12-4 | CASSPHRGMGDEQYF
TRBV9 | CASSVVGGPYGYTF
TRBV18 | CASSPRSQYEQYF
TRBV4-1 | CASRQGFGGSESSYIEQFF
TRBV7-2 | CASSHWPAGAFEQFF
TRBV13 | CASSPRLVGGSGQYF
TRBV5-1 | CASSPRATGDEQYF
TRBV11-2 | CASSPGTKPQETQYF
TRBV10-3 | CAISEAGTSADTQYF
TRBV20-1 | CSARGQQKAKNIQYF
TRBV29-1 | CSVILNTEAFF
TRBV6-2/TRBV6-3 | CASSKPGTGYTEAFF
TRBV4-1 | CASSPYRAQPQHF
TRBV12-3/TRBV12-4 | CASSLAVGDYSPLHF
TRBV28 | CASSSSAGLAGTQYF
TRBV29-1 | CSVDSSYHHEQFF
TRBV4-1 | CASSRGVGETQYF
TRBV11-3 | CASSLSSGNEQFF
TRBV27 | CASGLAGTSTDTQYF
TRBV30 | CAWSRGQGLSGGNEQFF
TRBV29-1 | CSVEWDSNEQFF
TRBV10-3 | CAIRNNKQGQWYGYTF
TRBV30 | CAWSFVGRGLNTEAFF
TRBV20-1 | CSARDPGQPKTNNYGYTF
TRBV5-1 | CASSIDRDSYEQYF
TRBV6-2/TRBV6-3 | CATKRETQYF
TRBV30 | CAWSVFWTYEQYF
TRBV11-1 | CASSRGTSTLREQYF
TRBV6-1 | CASSIGTGGGNEQFF
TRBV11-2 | CASSSLTGDYGYTF
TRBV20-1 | CSASPDTNTEAFF
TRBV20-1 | CSARRGLSYEQYF
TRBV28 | CASSRQGSRNIQYF
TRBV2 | CASSDGGRGNEQFF
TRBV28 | CASSLAGLGSNEQFF
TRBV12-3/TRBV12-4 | CASSWTETYNEQFF
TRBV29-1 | CSVVLGTSGNNEQFF
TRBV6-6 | CASRGTLNQPQHF
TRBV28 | CASSSYTGVSHNEQFF
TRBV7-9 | CASSLGPGTGGTYNEQFF
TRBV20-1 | CSAPIVPGLAGSSYNEQYF
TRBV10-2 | CASSDYIYEQYF
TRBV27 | CATRVAAPYEQYF
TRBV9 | CASSVAPEEIGWEQYF